The next 2 T cell receptor beta chains were all read from a single sample in a study of human T cells and chemical hapten exposure. MiXCR was run by TCRdb on the RACE reads, yielding one entry per CDR3 protein. The table has 75,000 to 100,000 distinct CDR3 sequences, roughly a tenth seen once. Time point denoted: patch test 1, 2 weeks after DPC sensitization. Treatment reported: therapeutic diphenylcyclopropenone sensitization with weekly scalp DPC. Source: whole blood, taken in connection with sensitization to the hapten diphenylcyclopropenone (DPC). The receptors were sampled from a man aged 35 to 55 with alopecia areata. Some clones in this sample may be carry-over from other donors' samples.

A few counts support this clonotype. The gene calls are TRBV6-5 and TRBJ2-6; D is unresolved. The CDR3 has 17 residues. V lost 6 bases to trimming and J lost 2 bases, with 17 bases between them. Germline V gene sequence: CDR1 MNHEY, CDR2 SVGAGI. The CDR3 DNA is TGTGCCAGCAGGGAATACGCCTTGCGGACTGGGGCCAACGTCCTGACTTTC. This encodes CASREYALRTGANVLTF.

The rearrangement joins TRBV7-2 to TRBJ1-3; perhaps TRBD1 as D (5 bases). The CDR3 has 15 amino acids. The V gene's germline CDR1 is SGHTA and CDR2 FQGNSA. Trimming left V 8 bases short and J 2 bases short, with 16 bases between. The CDR3 DNA sequence: TGTGCCAGCGGCTCGCCCCGGGGGGCTGGAAACACCATATATTTT. It translates to CASGSPRGAGNTIYF.